This TCR beta chain was identified during a study of T-cell memory formation after mild COVID-19. General observations from the study: The authors left the SARS-CoV-2 specificity of second-wave clones peaking on day 37 unconfirmed. The appearance of some responding clones in pre-infection memory suggested that cross-reactive memory joined. Clones that contracted clustered mainly in CM and EM if CD4+ and in EMRA if CD8+.

This clonotype turned up a few times. Its antigen remains unidentified. TCRdb ran MiXCR on the 5' RACE reads and lists one entry per CDR3 protein. The sample shows about 190,000 distinct CDR3 sequences, around 20% of them seen only once. CDR3 size: 13 residues. Between the trimmed V and J ends, which lost 4 bases and 0 bases, there was a span of 7 bases. The germline gives CDR1 SGDLS, CDR2 YYNGEE. This clonotype originated in an adult woman who had mild COVID-19 (a few samples of this study predate the infection). Cell type and time point are not known. Sequenced: PBMCs or a T cell subset sorted from them (not recorded which). The chain couples TRBV9 to TRBJ1-1, with D hard to call. The DNA for the CDR3 is TGTGCCAGCAGCCCGGAGTTGAACACTGAAGCTTTCTTT. This encodes CASSPELNTEAFF. Full variable domain (remainder filled in from reference TRBV9 and TRBJ1-1): DSGVTQTPKHLITATGQRVTLRCSPRSGDLSVYWYQQSLDQGLQFLIQYYNGEERAKGNILERFSAQQFPDLHSELNLSSLELGDSALYFCASSPELNTEAFFGQGTRLTVV.